Sequencing of this T cell receptor (beta chain) was carried out in a study of neurological immune-mediated disorders. A single run covered 15-18 subjects with over 200 million TCR-beta sequences. TCRdb reprocessed the 5' RACE reads via MiXCR and lists one record per CDR3 protein. The data show about 27,000 distinct CDR3 sequences, roughly 21% seen once. Points from the study as a whole: CDR3 amino acid sequences of expanded clones were not shared across subjects, a result suggesting private repertoires in all groups.

There are many counts of this clonotype. Its antigen remains unidentified. Germline V gene data show CDR1 as SGHTA and CDR2 as FQGNSA. There are 14 residues in the CDR3. V gave up 2 bases and J gave up 4 bases; unmatched junction bases: 3. Sample: PBMCs. This receptor was identified in a woman aged 55-69 years in good health. The V gene is TRBV7-2, the J gene TRBJ2-7; 9 bases agree with TRBD2. As DNA, the CDR3 is TGTGCCAGCAGCTTACTAGCGGGATATTACGAGCAGTACTTC. Residues: CASSLLAGYYEQYF.